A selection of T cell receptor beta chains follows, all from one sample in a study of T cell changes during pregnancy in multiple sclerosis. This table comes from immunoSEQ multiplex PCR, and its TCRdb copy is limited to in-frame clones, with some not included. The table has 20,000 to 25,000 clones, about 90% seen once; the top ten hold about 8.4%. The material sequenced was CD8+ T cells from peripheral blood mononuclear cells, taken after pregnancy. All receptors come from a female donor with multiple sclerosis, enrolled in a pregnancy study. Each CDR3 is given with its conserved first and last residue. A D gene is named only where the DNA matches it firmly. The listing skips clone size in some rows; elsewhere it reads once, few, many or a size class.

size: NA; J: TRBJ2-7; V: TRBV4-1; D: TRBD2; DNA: TGCGCCAGCAGCCAGGGGGAGGGCCTTTCCTACGAGCAGTACTTC; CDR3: CASSQGEGLSYEQYF
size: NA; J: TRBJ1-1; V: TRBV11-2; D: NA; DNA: TGTGCCAGCAGCCTATGCGGGACCCCCGGCTCTGAAGCTTTCTTT; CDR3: CASSLCGTPGSEAFF
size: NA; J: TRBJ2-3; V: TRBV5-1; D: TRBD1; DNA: TGCGCCAGCAGCTTCGAGGGGGCTAGCACAGATACGCAGTATTTT; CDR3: CASSFEGASTDTQYF
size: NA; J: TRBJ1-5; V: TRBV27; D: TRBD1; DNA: TGTGCCAGCAGAGTTTTAGACAGGGGCGACAATCAGCCCCAGCATTTT; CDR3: CASRVLDRGDNQPQHF
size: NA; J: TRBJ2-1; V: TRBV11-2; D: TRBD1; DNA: TGTGCCAGCAGCTTAGGTCAGGGGGACAATGAGCAGTTCTTC; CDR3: CASSLGQGDNEQFF
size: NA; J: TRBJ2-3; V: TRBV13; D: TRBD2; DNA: TGTGCCAGCAGCTCCGGGCGGGGGGGGGATACGCAGTATTTT; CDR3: CASSSGRGGDTQYF
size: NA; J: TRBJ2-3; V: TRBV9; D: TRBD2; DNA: TGTGCCAGCAGCGTAGAGCGACTAGCGGCTGGTACGCAGTATTTT; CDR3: CASSVERLAAGTQYF
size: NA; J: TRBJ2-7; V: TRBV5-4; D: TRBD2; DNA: TGTGCCAGCAGCGGAGCCCCGGGACTAGCGGGTTCCTACGAGCAGTACTTC; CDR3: CASSGAPGLAGSYEQYF
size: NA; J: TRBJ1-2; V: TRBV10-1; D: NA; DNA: TGCGCCAGCAGCGAATACAGGCTTTGGGGCTACACCTTC; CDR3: CASSEYRLWGYTF
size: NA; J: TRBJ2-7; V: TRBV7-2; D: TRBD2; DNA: TGTGCCAGCAGCAAAGGGACTAGCGACCCTTACGAGCAGTACTTC; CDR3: CASSKGTSDPYEQYF
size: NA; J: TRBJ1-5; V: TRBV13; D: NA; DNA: TGTGCCAGCAGCTTTGGGGCAGCTAATCAGCCCCAGCATTTT; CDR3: CASSFGAANQPQHF
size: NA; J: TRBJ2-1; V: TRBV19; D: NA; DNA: TGTGCCAGTAGTGCGGGACCTTACAATGAGCAGTTCTTC; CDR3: CASSAGPYNEQFF
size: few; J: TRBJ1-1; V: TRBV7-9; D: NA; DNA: TGTGCCAGCAGCGGCCCCAACACTGAAGCTTTCTTT; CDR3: CASSGPNTEAFF
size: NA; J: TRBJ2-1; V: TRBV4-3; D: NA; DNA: TGCGCCAGCAGCCAAATCCCGGGTGAGCAGTTCTTC; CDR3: CASSQIPGEQFF
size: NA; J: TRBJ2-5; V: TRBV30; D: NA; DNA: TGTGCCTGGAGTTCTAAGTACCAAGAGACCCAGTACTTC; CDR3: CAWSSKYQETQYF
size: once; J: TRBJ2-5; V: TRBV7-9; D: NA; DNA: TGTGCCAGCAGCTTAGCTAGCACCCAAGAGACCCAGTACTTC; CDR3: CASSLASTQETQYF
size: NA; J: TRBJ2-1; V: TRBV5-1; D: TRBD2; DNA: TGCGCCAGCAGCCCCGCGGGACTAGCGGGAGCCGTTGAGCAGTTCTTC; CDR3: CASSPAGLAGAVEQFF
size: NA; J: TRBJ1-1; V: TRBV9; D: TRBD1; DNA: TGTGCCAGCAGCGTTCAGGGGGCTAAGGAGAACACTGAAGCTTTCTTT; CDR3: CASSVQGAKENTEAFF
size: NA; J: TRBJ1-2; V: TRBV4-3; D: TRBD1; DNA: TGCGCCAGCAGTCGTGGACAGGGGATGGATGGCTACACCTTC; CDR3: CASSRGQGMDGYTF
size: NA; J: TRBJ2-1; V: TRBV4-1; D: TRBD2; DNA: TGCGCCAGCAGCCAAGCTGGAACTAGCGACAATGAGCAGTTCTTC; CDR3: CASSQAGTSDNEQFF
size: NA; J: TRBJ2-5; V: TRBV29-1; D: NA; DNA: TGCAGCGTTTGGGAGGGGGACGAGACCCAGTACTTC; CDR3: CSVWEGDETQYF
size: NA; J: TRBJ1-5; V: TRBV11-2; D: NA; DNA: TGTGCCAGCAGCTTGGGGCATTATAGCAATCAGCCCCAGCATTTT; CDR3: CASSLGHYSNQPQHF
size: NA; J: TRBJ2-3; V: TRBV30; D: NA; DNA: TGTGCCTGGAGTGGTCTAGCGACAGATACGCAGTATTTT; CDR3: CAWSGLATDTQYF
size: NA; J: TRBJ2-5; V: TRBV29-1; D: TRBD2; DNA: TGCAGCGTGCGGGAGGGCCAAGAGACCCAGTACTTC; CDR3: CSVREGQETQYF
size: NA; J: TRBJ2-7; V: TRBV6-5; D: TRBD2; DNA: TGTGCCAGCAGTTACCCCGGACTAGTTAACGAGCAGTACTTC; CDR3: CASSYPGLVNEQYF
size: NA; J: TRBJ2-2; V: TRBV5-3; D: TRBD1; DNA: TGTGCCAGAAGCTCCGGGACAGGGGAAAACACCGGGGAGCTGTTTTTT; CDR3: CARSSGTGENTGELFF
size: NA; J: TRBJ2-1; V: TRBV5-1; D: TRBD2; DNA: TGCGCCAGCAGCTTGGCGAGGTCTAGCGGGAATACCTACAATGAGCAGTTCTTC; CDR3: CASSLARSSGNTYNEQFF
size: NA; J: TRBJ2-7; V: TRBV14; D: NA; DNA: TGTGCCAGCAGCCAAGGAGGGTGGGAGCAGTACTTC; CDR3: CASSQGGWEQYF
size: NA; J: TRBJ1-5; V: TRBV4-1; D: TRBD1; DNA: TGCGCCAGCAGCCGCGCCGGGACAGGGTATCAGCCCCAGCATTTT; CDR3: CASSRAGTGYQPQHF
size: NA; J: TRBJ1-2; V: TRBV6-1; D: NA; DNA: TGTGCCAGCAGTGAAGGAGAGGTTTCGACCTATGGCTACACCTTC; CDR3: CASSEGEVSTYGYTF
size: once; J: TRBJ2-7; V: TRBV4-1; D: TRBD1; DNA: TGCGCCAGCAGCCAAGGGACAGGGGACGAGCAGTACTTC; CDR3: CASSQGTGDEQYF
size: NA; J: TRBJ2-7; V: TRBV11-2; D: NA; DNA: TGTGCCAGCAGGAGACTAGACTACGAGCAGTACTTC; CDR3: CASRRLDYEQYF
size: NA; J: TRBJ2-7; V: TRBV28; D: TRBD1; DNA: TGTGCCAGCAGTCACGCCGGACAGGGATTGTACGAGCAGTACTTC; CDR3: CASSHAGQGLYEQYF
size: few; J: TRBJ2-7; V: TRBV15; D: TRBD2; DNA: TGTGCCACCAGCAGAGATCGGGCTAGCGGAGTCTACGAGCAGTACTTC; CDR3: CATSRDRASGVYEQYF
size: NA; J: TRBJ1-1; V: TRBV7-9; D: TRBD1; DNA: TGTGCCAGCAGCTTATCAGGGGGCGAGGAAGCTTTCTTT; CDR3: CASSLSGGEEAFF
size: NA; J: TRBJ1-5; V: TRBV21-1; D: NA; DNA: TGTGCCAGCAGCAAAGAGAGGGTCGGTCAGCCCCAGCATTTT; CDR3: CASSKERVGQPQHF
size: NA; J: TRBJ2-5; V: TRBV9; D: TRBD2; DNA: TGTGCCAGCAGCGTAGAGTTGAGCGGGAGCCCCCAAGAGACCCAGTACTTC; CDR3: CASSVELSGSPQETQYF
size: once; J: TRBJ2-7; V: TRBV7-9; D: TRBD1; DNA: TGTGCCAGCAGCCCCGACCGAGGACAGGGAAGGCACGAGCAGTACTTC; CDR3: CASSPDRGQGRHEQYF
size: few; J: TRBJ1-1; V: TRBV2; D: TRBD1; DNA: TGTGCCAGCAGGGGGACAGCTAACACTGAAGCTTTCTTT; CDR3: CASRGTANTEAFF
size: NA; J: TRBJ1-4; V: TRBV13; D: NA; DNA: TGTGCCAGCAGCTTAGGCCTAAGGGGGGGCGTAGATGAAAAACTGTTTTTT; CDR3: CASSLGLRGGVDEKLFF